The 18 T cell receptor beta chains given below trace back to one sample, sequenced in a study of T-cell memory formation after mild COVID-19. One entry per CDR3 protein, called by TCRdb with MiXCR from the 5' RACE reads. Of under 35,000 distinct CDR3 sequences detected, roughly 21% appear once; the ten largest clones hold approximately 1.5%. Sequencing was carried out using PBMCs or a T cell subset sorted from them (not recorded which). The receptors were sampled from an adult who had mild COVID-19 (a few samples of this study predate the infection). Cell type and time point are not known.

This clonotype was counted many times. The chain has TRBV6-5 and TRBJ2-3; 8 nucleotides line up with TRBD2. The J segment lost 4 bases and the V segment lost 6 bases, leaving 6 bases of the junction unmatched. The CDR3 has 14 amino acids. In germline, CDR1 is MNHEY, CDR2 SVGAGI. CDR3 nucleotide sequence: TGTGCCAGCAGCCGTAGCGGGGCGGCAGATACGCAGTATTTT. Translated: CASSRSGAADTQYF.

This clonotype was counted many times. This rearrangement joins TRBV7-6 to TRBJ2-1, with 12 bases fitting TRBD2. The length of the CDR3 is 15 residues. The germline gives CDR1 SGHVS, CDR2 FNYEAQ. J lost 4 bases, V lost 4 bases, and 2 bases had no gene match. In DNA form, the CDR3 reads TGTGCCAGCAGCTCGACTAGCGGGAGATACAATGAGCAGTTCTTC. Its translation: CASSSTSGRYNEQFF.

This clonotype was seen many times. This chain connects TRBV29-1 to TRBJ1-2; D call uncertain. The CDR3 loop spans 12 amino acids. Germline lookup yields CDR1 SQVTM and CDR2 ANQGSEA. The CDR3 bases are TGCCTCACGGATTTAGCGAACTATGGCTACACCTTC. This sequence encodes CLTDLANYGYTF. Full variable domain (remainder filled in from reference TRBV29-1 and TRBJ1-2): SAVISQKPSRDICQRGTSLTIQCQVDSQVTMMFWYRQQPGQSLTLIATANQGSEATYESGFVIDKFPISRPNLTFSTLTVSNMSPEDSSIYLCLTDLANYGYTFGSGTRLTVV.

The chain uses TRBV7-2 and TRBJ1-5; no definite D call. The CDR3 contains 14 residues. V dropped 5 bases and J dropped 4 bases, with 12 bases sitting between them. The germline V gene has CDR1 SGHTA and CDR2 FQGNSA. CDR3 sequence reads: CASSAGEANQPQHF. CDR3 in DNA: TGTGCCAGCAGCGCCGGGGAGGCAAATCAGCCCCAGCATTTT.

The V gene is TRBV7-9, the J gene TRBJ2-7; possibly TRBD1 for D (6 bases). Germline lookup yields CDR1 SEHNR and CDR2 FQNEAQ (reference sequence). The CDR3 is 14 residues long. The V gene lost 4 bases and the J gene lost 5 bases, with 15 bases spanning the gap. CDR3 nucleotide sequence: TGTGCCAGCAGCTACACTCAGGGGATCAACGAGCAGTACTTC. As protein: CASSYTQGINEQYF.

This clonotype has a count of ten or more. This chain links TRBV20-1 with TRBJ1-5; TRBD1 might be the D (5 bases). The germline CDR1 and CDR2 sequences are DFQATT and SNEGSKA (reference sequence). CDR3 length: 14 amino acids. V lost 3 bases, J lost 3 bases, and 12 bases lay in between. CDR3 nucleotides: TGCAGTGCTAGGAGGCAGGGTTTCAATCAGCCCCAGCATTTT. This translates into CSARRQGFNQPQHF.

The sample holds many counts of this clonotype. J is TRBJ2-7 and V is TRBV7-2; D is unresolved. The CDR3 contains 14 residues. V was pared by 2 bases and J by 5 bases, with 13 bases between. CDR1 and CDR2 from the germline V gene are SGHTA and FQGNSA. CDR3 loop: CASSLSFSANEQYF. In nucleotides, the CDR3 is TGTGCCAGCAGCTTATCATTTTCCGCGAACGAGCAGTACTTC.

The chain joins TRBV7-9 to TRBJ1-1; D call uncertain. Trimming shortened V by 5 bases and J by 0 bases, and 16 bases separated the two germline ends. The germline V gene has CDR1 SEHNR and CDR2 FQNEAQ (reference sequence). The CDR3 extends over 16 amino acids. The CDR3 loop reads CASSPDSGSLNTEAFF. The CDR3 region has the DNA TGTGCCAGCAGCCCAGATTCCGGCAGCCTGAACACTGAAGCTTTCTTT.

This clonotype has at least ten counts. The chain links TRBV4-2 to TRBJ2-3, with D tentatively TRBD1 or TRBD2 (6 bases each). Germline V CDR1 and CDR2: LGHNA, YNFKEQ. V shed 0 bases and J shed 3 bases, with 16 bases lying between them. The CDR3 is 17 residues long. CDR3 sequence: CASSQDGGGRTTDTQYF. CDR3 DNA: TGTGCCAGCAGCCAAGACGGAGGGGGGAGGACAACAGATACGCAGTATTTT.

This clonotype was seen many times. This CDR3 reads CASSLGQGDTDTQYF. In nucleotides, the CDR3 is TGTGCCAGCAGCTTGGGACAGGGGGACACAGATACGCAGTATTTT. The J gene is TRBJ2-3, the V gene TRBV5-4; 9 nucleotides line up with TRBD1. Germline V CDR1 and CDR2: SGHNT, YYREEE (reference sequence). The J segment lost 2 bases and the V segment lost 0 bases, leaving 1 base of the junction unmatched. This CDR3 is built from 15 residues.

CDR3 region: CSVREGEKLFF. The CDR3 nucleotides read TGCAGCGTCAGGGAGGGTGAAAAACTGTTTTTT. The chain recombines TRBV29-1 with TRBJ1-4; weak D call: TRBD1 (5 bases). Germline CDR1 is SQVTM and CDR2 is ANQGSEA. This CDR3 spans 11 amino acids. Trimming left V 6 bases short and J 7 bases short, with 9 bases between.

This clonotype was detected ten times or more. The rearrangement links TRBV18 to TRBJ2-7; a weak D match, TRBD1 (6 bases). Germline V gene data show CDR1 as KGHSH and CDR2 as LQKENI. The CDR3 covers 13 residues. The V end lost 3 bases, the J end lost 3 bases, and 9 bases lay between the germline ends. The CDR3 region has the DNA TGTGCCAGCTCACCGGGACAAATCTACGAGCAGTACTTC. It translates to CASSPGQIYEQYF. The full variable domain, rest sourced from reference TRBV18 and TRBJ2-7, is NAGVMQNPRHLVRRRGQEARLRCSPMKGHSHVYWYRQLPEEGLKFMVYLQKENIIDESGMPKERFSAEFPKEGPSILRIQQVVRGDSAAYFCASSPGQIYEQYFGPGTRLTVT.

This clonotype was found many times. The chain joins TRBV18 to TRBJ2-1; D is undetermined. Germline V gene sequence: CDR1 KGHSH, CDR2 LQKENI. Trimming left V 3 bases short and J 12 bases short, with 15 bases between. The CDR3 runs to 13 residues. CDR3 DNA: TGTGCCAGCTCACCGCCCGATAGGGATTTGCAGTTCTTC. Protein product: CASSPPDRDLQFF.

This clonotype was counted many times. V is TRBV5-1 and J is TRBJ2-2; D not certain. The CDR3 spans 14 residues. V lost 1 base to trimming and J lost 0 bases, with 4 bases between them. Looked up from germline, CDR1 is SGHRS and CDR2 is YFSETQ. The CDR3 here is CASSLFANTGELFF. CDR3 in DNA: TGCGCCAGCAGCTTGTTCGCGAACACCGGGGAGCTGTTTTTT. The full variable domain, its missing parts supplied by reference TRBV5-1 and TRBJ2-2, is KAGVTQTPRYLIKTRGQQVTLSCSPISGHRSVSWYQQTPGQGLQFLFEYFSETQRNKGNFPGRFSGRQFSNSRSEMNVSTLELGDSALYLCASSLFANTGELFFGEGSRLTVL.

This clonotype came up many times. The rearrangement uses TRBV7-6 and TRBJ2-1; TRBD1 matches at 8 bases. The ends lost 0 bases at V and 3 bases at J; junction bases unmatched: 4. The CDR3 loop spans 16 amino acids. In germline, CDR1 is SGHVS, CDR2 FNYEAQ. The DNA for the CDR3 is TGTGCCAGCAGCTTAGCGGCAGGGGGCAGCTACAATGAGCAGTTCTTC. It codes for CASSLAAGGSYNEQFF. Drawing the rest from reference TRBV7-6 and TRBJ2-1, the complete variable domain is GAGVSQSPRYKVTKRGQDVALRCDPISGHVSLYWYRQALGQGPEFLTYFNYEAQQDKSGLPNDRFSAERPEGSISTLTIQRTEQRDSAMYRCASSLAAGGSYNEQFFGPGTRLTVL.

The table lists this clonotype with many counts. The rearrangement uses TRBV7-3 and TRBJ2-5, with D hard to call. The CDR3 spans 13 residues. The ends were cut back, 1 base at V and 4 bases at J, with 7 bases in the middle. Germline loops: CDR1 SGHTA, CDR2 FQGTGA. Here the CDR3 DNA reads TGTGCCAGCAGCTTAAGTGGTCCAGAGACCCAGTACTTC. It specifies CASSLSGPETQYF.

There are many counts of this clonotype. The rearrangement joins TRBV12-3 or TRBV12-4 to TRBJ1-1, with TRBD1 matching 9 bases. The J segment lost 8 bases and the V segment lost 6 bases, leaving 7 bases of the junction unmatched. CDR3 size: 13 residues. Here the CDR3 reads CASRRTGVTEAFF. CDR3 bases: TGTGCCAGCAGGAGGACAGGGGTTACAGAAGCTTTCTTT.

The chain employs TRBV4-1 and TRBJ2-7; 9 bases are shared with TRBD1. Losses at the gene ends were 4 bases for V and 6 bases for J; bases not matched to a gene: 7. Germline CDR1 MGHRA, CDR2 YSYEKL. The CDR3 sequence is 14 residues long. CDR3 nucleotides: TGCGCCAGCAGCCGTCCCGGGACAGGGTCCGAGCAGTACTTC. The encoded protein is CASSRPGTGSEQYF.